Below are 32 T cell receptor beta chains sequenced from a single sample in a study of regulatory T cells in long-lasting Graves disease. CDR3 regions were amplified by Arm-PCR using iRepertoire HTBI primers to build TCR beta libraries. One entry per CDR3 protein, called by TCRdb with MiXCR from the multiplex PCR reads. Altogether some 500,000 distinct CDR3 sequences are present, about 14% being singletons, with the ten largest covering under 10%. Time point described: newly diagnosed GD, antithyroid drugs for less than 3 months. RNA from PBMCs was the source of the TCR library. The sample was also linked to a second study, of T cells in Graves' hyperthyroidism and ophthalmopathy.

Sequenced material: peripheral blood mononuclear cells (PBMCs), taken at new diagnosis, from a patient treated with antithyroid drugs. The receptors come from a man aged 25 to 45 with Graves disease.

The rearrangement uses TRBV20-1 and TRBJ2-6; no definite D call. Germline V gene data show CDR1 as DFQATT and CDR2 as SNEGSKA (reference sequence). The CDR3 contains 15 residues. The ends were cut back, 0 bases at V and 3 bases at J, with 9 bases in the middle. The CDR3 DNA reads TGCAGTGCTAGAGAGGAACCCGGTGGGGCCAACGTCCTGACTTTC. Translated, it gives CSAREEPGGANVLTF.

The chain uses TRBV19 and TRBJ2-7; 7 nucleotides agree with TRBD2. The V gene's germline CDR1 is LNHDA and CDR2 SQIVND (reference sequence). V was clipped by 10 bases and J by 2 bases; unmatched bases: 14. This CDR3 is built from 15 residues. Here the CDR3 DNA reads TGTGCCACCTCTCGACTGGGCGGGAGCCCCTACGAGCAGTACTTC. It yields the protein CATSRLGGSPYEQYF. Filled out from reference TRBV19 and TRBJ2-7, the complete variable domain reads DGGITQSPKYLFRKEGQNVTLSCEQNLNHDAMYWYRQDPGQGLRLIYYSQIVNDFQKGDIAEGYSVSREKKESFPLTVTSAQKNPTAFYLCATSRLGGSPYEQYFGPGTRLTVT.

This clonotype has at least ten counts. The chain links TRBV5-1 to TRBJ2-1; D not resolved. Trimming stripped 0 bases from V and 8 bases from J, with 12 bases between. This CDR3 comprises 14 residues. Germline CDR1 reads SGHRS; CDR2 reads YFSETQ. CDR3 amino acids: CASSLVGFEHEQFF. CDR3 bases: TGCGCCAGCAGCTTGGTGGGGTTTGAGCATGAGCAGTTCTTC.

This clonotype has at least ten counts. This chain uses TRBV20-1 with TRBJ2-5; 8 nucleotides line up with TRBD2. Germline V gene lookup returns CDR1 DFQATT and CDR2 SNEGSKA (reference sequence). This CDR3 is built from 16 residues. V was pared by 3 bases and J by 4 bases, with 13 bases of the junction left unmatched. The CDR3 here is CSASLDGGGWRETQYF. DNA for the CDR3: TGCAGTGCTAGCCTCGACGGGGGGGGTTGGAGAGAGACCCAGTACTTC.

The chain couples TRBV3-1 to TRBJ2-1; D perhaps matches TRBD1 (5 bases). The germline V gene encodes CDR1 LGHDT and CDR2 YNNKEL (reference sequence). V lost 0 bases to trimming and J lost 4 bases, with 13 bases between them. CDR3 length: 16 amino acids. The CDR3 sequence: CASSQDQAGWYNEQFF. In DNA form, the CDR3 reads TGTGCCAGCAGCCAAGATCAGGCAGGGTGGTACAATGAGCAGTTCTTC.

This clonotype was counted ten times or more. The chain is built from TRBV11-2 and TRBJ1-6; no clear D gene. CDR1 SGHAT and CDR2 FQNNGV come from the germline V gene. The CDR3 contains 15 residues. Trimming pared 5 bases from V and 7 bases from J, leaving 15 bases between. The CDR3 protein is CASSPGRLENSPLHF. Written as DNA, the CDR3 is TGTGCCAGCAGCCCTGGACGTCTGGAAAATTCACCCCTCCACTTT.

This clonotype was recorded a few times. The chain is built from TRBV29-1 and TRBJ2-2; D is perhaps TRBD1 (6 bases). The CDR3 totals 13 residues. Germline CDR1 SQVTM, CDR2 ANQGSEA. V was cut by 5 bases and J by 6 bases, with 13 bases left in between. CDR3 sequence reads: CSVRPGVAGELFF. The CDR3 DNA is TGCAGCGTTCGGCCAGGGGTGGCCGGGGAGCTGTTTTTT.

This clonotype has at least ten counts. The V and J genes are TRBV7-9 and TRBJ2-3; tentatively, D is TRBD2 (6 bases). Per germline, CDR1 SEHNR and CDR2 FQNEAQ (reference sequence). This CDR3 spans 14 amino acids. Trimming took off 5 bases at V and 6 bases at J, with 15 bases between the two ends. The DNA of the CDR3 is TGTGCCAGCAGCAACCGACGGGGGAGGGATACGCAGTATTTT. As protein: CASSNRRGRDTQYF.

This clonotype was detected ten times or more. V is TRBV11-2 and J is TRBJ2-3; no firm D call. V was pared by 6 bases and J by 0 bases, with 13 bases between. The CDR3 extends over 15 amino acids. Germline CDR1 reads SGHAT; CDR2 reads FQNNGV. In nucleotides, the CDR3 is TGTGCCAGCAGTCCGAGACTTTCTAGCACAGATACGCAGTATTTT. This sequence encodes CASSPRLSSTDTQYF.

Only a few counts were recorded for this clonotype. This CDR3 is CASSYHHSYEQYF. CDR3 nucleotide sequence: TGTGCCAGCAGTTACCACCACTCCTACGAGCAGTACTTC. The chain recombines TRBV27 with TRBJ2-7; D unclear. Trimming removed 4 bases at V and 0 bases at J, with 7 bases between. CDR3 size: 13 residues. Germline CDR1 MNHEY, CDR2 SMNVEV (reference sequence).

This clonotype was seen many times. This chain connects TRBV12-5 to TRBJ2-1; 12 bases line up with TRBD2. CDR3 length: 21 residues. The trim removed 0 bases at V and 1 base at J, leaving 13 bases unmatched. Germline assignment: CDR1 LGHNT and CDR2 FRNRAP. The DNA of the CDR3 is TGTGCTAGTGGTTTGGTCCTGACTAGCGGGAGCCATACTTCATCCTACAATGAGCAGTTCTTC. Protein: CASGLVLTSGSHTSSYNEQFF. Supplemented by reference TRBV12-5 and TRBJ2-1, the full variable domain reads DARVTQTPRHKVTEMGQEVTMRCQPILGHNTVFWYRQTMMQGLELLAYFRNRAPLDDSGMPKDRFSAEMPDATLATLKIQPSEPRDSAVYFCASGLVLTSGSHTSSYNEQFFGPGTRLTVL.

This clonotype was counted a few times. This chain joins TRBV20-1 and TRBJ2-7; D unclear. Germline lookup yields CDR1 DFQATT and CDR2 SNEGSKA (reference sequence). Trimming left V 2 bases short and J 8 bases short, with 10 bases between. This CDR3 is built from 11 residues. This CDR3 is CSARLDIQQYF. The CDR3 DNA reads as TGCAGTGCTAGACTTGATATCCAGCAGTACTTC.

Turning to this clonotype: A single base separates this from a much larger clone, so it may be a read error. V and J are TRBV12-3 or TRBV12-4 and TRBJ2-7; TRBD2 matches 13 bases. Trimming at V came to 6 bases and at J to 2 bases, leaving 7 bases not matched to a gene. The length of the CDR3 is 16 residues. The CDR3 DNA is TGTGCCAGCAGCCAAGAGGGACTAGCGGGGACCTACGAGCAGTACTTC. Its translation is CASSQEGLAGTYEQYF.

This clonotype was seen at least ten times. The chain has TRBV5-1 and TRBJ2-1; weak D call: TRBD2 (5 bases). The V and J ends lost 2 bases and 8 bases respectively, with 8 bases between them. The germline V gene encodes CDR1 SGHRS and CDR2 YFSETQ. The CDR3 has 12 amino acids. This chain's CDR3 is CASSFGVDEQFF. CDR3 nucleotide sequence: TGCGCCAGCAGCTTCGGGGTCGATGAGCAGTTCTTC.

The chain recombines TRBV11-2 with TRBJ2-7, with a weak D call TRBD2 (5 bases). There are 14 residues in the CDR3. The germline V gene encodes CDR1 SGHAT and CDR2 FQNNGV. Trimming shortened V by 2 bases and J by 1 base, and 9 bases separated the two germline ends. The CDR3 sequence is CASSLRLASYEQYF. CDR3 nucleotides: TGTGCCAGCAGCTTACGCCTAGCATCCTACGAGCAGTACTTC.

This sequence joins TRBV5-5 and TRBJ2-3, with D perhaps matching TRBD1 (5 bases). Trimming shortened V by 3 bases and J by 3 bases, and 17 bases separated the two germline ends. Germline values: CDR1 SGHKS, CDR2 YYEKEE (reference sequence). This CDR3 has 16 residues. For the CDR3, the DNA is TGTGCCAGCAGCTGGGCCCGCAGGGATTCGACAGATACGCAGTATTTT. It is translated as CASSWARRDSTDTQYF.

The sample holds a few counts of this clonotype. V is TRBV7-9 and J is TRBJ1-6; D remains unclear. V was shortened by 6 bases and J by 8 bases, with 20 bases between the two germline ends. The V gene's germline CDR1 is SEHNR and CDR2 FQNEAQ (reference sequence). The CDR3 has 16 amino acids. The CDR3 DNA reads TGTGCCAGCAGTCTCGCTGAGCCCCGGGCGCATTCACCCCTCCACTTT. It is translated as CASSLAEPRAHSPLHF. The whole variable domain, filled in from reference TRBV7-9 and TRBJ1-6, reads DTGVSQNPRHKITKRGQNVTFRCDPISEHNRLYWYRQTLGQGPEFLTYFQNEAQLEKSRLLSDRFSAERPKGSFSTLEIQRTEQGDSAMYLCASSLAEPRAHSPLHFGNGTRLTVT.

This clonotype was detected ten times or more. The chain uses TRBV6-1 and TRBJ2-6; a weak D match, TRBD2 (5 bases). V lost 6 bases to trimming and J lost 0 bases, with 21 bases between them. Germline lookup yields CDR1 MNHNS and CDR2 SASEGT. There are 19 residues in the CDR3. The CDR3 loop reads CASREPKLPAGSGANVLTF. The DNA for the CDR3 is TGTGCCAGCAGGGAACCAAAACTTCCTGCGGGCTCTGGGGCCAACGTCCTGACTTTC.

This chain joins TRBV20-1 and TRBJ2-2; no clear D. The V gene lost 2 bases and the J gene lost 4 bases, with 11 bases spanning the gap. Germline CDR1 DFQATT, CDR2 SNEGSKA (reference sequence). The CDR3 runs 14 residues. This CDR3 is CSARSFSGTGELFF. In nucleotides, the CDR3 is TGCAGTGCTAGATCTTTCTCGGGCACCGGGGAGCTGTTTTTT.

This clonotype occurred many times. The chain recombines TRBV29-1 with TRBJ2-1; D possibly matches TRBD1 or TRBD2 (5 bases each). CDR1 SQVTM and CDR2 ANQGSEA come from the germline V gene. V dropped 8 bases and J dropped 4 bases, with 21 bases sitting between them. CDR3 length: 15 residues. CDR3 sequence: CSLYQEGSKYNEQFF. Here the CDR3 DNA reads TGCAGCCTCTACCAAGAGGGGTCCAAATACAATGAGCAGTTCTTC.

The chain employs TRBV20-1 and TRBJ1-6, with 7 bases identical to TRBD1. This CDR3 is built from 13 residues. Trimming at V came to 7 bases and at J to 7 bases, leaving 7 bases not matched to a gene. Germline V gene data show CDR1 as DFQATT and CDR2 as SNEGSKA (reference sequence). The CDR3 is CSVKGAWNSPLHF. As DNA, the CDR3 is TGCAGTGTTAAGGGGGCTTGGAATTCACCCCTCCACTTT.

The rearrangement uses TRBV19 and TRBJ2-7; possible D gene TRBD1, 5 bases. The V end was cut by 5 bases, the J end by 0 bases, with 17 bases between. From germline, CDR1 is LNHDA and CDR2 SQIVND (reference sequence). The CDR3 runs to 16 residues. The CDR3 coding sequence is TGTGCCAGTAGTTCCGGACAAAAACGAAGCTCCTACGAGCAGTACTTC. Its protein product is CASSSGQKRSSYEQYF. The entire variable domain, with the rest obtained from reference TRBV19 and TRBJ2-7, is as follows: DGGITQSPKYLFRKEGQNVTLSCEQNLNHDAMYWYRQDPGQGLRLIYYSQIVNDFQKGDIAEGYSVSREKKESFPLTVTSAQKNPTAFYLCASSSGQKRSSYEQYFGPGTRLTVT.

Here the CDR3 reads CASSLSRTGITYEQYF. The CDR3 nucleotides read TGTGCCAGCAGTTTATCCCGGACAGGGATTACCTACGAGCAGTACTTC. This sequence joins TRBV27 and TRBJ2-7, with TRBD1 identical over 8 bases. The CDR3 spans 16 residues. In germline, CDR1 is MNHEY, CDR2 SMNVEV (reference sequence). Losses at the gene ends were 0 bases for V and 2 bases for J; bases not matched to a gene: 6.

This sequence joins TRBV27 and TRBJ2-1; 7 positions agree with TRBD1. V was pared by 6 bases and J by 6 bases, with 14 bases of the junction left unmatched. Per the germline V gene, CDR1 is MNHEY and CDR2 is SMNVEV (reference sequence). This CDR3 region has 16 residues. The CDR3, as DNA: TGTGCCAGCAGGGGTTTTACAGGGGAGCTGGGCAATGAGCAGTTCTTC. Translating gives CASRGFTGELGNEQFF.

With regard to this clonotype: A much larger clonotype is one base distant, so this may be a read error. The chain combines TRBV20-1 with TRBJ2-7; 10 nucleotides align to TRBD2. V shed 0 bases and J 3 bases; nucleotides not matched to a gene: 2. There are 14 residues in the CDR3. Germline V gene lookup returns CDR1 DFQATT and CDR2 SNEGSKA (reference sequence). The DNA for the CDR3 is TGCAGTGCTAGAGAAAGCGGGAGGGTCTACGAGCAGTACTTC. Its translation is CSARESGRVYEQYF.

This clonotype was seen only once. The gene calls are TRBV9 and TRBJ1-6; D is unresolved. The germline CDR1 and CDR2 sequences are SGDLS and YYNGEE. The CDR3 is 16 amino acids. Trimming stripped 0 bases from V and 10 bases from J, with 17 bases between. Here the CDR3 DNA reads TGTGCCAGCAGCGTAGCGGAGGGTTTGTCGGGATCACCCCTCCACTTT. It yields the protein CASSVAEGLSGSPLHF.

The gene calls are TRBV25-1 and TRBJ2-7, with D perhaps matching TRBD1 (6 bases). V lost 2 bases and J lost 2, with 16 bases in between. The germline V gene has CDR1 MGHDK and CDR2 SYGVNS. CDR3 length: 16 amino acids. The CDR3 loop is CASSEGSGATPYEQYF. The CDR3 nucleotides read TGTGCCAGCAGTGAAGGGTCAGGGGCCACTCCCTACGAGCAGTACTTC.

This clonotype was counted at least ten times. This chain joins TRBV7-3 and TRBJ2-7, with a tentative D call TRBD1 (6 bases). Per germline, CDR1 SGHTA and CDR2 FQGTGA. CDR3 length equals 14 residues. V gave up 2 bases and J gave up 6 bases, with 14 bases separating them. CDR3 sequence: CASSLSTQGGEQYF. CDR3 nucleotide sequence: TGTGCCAGCAGCTTATCTACACAGGGTGGCGAGCAGTACTTC.

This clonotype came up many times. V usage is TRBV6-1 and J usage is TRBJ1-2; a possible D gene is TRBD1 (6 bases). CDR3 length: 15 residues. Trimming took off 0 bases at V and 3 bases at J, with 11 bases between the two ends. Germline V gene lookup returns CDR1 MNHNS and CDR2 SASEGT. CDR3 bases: TGTGCCAGCAGTGAAGCAGGGGCAGGGGACTATGGCTACACCTTC. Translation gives CASSEAGAGDYGYTF.

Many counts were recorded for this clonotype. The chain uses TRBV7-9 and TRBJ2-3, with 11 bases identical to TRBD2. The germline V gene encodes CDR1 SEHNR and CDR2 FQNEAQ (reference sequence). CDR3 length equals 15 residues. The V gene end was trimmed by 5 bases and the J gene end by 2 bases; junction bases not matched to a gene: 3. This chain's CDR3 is CASSRGLAVTDTQYF. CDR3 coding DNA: TGTGCCAGCAGCCGGGGACTAGCGGTCACAGATACGCAGTATTTT.

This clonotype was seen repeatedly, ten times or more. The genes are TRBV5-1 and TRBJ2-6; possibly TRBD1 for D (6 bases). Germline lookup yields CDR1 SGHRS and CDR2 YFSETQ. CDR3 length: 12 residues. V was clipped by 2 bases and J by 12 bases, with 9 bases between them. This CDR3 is CASSLGGTVLTF. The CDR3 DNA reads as TGCGCCAGCAGCTTAGGGGGTACCGTCCTGACTTTC.

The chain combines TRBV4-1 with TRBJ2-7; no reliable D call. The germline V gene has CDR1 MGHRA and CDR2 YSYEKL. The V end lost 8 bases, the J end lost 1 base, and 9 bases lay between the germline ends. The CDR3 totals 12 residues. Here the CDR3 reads CASGVPSYEQYF. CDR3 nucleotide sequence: TGCGCCAGCGGCGTTCCTTCCTACGAGCAGTACTTC.